A single sample gave rise to the 9 T cell receptor beta chains below, sequenced in a study of cytomegalovirus exposure and HLA in healthy donors. Vbeta (60) and Jbeta (13) primers were used in the PCR. Clones were sequenced by immunoSEQ multiplex PCR, and TCRdb holds only the in-frame ones, with some missing. Of over 120,000 clones listed, about 73% were seen once; the top ten hold roughly 2%. Sample: PBMCs. These receptors all come from a woman aged 55 to 70 in good health and CMV-seropositive.

The gene calls are TRBV5-1 and TRBJ2-2, with TRBD2 matching 15 bases. The CDR3 is 18 amino acids. Germline V gives CDR1 SGHRS, CDR2 YFSETQ. J gave up 4 bases and V 3 bases, and 7 bases lay outside the gene matches. The CDR3 DNA follows: TGCGCCAGCAGCTCCCAGGGACTAGCGGGAGGAGGCACCGGGGAGCTGTTTTTT. Translated, it gives CASSSQGLAGGGTGELFF.

This clone was observed a few times. The same CDR3 is also encoded by other DNA sequences in this sample. The CDR3 region has the DNA TGTGCCAGCAGCTTACAGGGGGGAAACGAGCAGTACTTC. Translation gives CASSLQGGNEQYF. The chain has TRBV5-4 and TRBJ2-7; 8 positions match TRBD1. The CDR3 sequence is 13 residues long. The ends lost 2 bases at V and 5 bases at J; junction bases unmatched: 3. From germline, CDR1 is SGHNT and CDR2 YYREEE (reference sequence). The whole variable domain, filled in from reference TRBV5-4 and TRBJ2-7, reads ETGVTQSPTHLIKTRGQQVTLRCSSQSGHNTVSWYQQALGQGPQFIFQYYREEENGRGNFPPRFSGLQFPNYSSELNVNALELDDSALYLCASSLQGGNEQYFGPGTRLTVT.

V gene TRBV19 combines with J gene TRBJ1-1; tentative D call: TRBD1 (6 bases). Per the germline V gene, CDR1 is LNHDA and CDR2 is SQIVND (reference sequence). The germline V and J ends were trimmed by 6 bases and 3 bases, with 11 bases remaining between them. This CDR3 is 13 amino acids long. DNA for the CDR3: TGTGCCAGTAGCCCGGACAGAGACACTGAAGCTTTCTTT. Translation gives CASSPDRDTEAFF.

This chain links TRBV6-6 with TRBJ1-6; 9 bases align to TRBD1. In germline, CDR1 is MNHNY, CDR2 SVGAGI (reference sequence). V gave up 6 bases and J gave up 15 bases; unmatched junction bases: 9. The CDR3 totals 13 residues. The CDR3 coding sequence is TGTGCCAGCAGATCCGGGACAGGGACAAACCTCCACTTT. Translation gives CASRSGTGTNLHF.

This clone was seen a handful of times. V gene TRBV6-1 combines with J gene TRBJ1-1, with D possibly matching TRBD1 (5 bases). V was shortened by 2 bases and J by 4 bases, with 14 bases between the two germline ends. The CDR3 contains 15 residues. CDR1 is MNHNS, CDR2 SASEGT, per germline. CDR3 protein: CASSEMSAGFTEAFF. CDR3 bases: TGTGCCAGCAGTGAAATGTCCGCAGGGTTCACTGAAGCTTTCTTT.

The chain combines TRBV2 with TRBJ2-7; 8 bases fit TRBD1. Germline CDR1 is SNHLY and CDR2 is FYNNEI. Unmatched junction bases numbered 6, after V lost 5 bases and J lost 0 bases. This CDR3 comprises 15 residues. In DNA form, the CDR3 reads TGTGCCAGCAGTCAAAACAGGGGGGCCTCCTACGAGCAGTACTTC. It yields the protein CASSQNRGASYEQYF.

This sequence joins TRBV6-1 and TRBJ1-2; D is perhaps TRBD1 (6 bases). The V gene's germline CDR1 is MNHNS and CDR2 SASEGT. Trimming took off 2 bases at V and 8 bases at J, with 12 bases between the two ends. The CDR3 totals 13 residues. CDR3 DNA: TGTGCCAGCAGTGAAAATACAGGGCGGGGCTACACCTTC. Its translation: CASSENTGRGYTF.

This clone was picked up a small number of times. The gene calls are TRBV6-1 and TRBJ2-1; a possible D gene is TRBD1 (6 bases). Trimming shortened V by 5 bases and J by 7 bases, and 12 bases separated the two germline ends. The CDR3 is 13 residues long. Germline assignment: CDR1 MNHNS and CDR2 SASEGT. The CDR3 nucleotides read TGTGCCAGCAGTAGACAGGTTGGTAATGAGCAGTTCTTC. It is translated as CASSRQVGNEQFF.

This clone was observed a handful of times. This chain links TRBV11-1 with TRBJ2-7; tentative D call: TRBD1 (5 bases). V dropped 2 bases and J dropped 0 bases, with 17 bases sitting between them. In germline, CDR1 is SGHAT, CDR2 FQDESV (reference sequence). This CDR3 has 17 amino acids. The CDR3 DNA sequence: TGTGCCAGCAGCTTACCAGGGATCTATGATCCCTCCTACGAGCAGTACTTC. The encoded protein is CASSLPGIYDPSYEQYF.